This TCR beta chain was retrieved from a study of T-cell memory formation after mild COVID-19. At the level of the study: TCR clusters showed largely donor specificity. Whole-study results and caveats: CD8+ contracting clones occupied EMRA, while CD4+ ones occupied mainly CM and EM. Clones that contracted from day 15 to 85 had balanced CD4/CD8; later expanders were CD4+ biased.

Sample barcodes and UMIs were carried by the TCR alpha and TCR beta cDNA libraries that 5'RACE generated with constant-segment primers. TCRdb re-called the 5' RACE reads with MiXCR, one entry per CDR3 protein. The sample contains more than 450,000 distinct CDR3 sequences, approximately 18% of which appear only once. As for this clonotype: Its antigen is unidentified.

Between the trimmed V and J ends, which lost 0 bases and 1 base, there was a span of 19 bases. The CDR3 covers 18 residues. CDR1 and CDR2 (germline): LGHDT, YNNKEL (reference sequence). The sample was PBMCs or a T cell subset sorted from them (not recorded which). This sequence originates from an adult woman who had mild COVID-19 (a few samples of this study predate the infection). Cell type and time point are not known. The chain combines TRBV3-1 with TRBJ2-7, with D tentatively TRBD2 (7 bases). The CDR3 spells CASSQDGWGGPKSYEQYF. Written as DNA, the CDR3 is TGTGCCAGCAGCCAAGATGGGTGGGGGGGCCCAAAATCCTACGAGCAGTACTTC.